These 23 T cell receptor beta chains came from one sample sequenced in a study of OX40 agonist ivuxolimab in advanced cancers. Assay used: immunoSEQ multiplex PCR; TCRdb lists only in-frame clones, some missing. The sample has under 40,000 clones; about 80% are singletons. The starting material was CD4+ or CD8+ T cells sorted from blood, obtained in a trial of the OX40 agonist ivuxolimab. These receptors were taken from an adult with an advanced solid tumor such as melanoma, head and neck, liver or kidney cancer.

The chain recombines TRBV6-6 with TRBJ2-7, with D unresolved. CDR1 and CDR2 (germline): MNHNY, SVGAGI (reference sequence). The V gene lost 6 bases and the J gene lost 3 bases, with 15 bases spanning the gap. There are 14 residues in the CDR3. The CDR3 DNA is TGTGCCAGCAGGAGAGCCTCAAGTAACTACGAGCAGTACTTC. This encodes CASRRASSNYEQYF.

CDR3 DNA sequence: TGCGCCAGCAGCTTGGAGGGGGTAGGGACTGAAGCTTTCTTT. It yields the protein CASSLEGVGTEAFF. The J gene is TRBJ1-1, the V gene TRBV5-1; possible D gene TRBD1, 6 bases. The CDR3 consists of 14 residues. From germline, CDR1 is SGHRS and CDR2 YFSETQ. The germline V and J ends were trimmed by 0 bases and 5 bases, with 11 bases remaining between them.

This clone was counted only a few times. A junction end diverges from the germline sequence, so it may reflect a read error. The V gene is TRBV7-7, the J gene TRBJ2-1, with D tentatively TRBD1 (5 bases). CDR1 and CDR2 (germline): SSHAT, FNYEAQ (reference sequence). The CDR3 extends over 12 amino acids. CDR3 loop: CASSQGESEQFF. As DNA, the CDR3 is TGTGCTAGCAGCCAGGGTGAGAGTGAGCAGTTCTTC. Looking up the rest from reference TRBV7-7 and TRBJ2-1 gives the full variable domain: GAGVSQSPRYKVTKRGQDVTLRCDPISSHATLYWYQQALGQGPEFLTYFNYEAQPDKSGLPSDRFSAERPEGSISTLTIQRTEQRDSAMYRCASSQGESEQFFGPGTRLTVL.

The chain links TRBV5-1 to TRBJ1-2, with D uncertain. In germline, CDR1 is SGHRS, CDR2 YFSETQ. The V end was cut by 1 base, the J end by 4 bases, with 11 bases between. The CDR3 runs to 14 residues. The CDR3 reads CASSLNPAFYGYTF. For the CDR3, the DNA is TGCGCCAGCAGCTTGAATCCAGCTTTCTATGGCTACACCTTC.

The chain links TRBV2 to TRBJ2-7; TRBD2 might be the D (6 bases). The CDR3 sequence is 14 residues long. Germline values: CDR1 SNHLY, CDR2 FYNNEI. V was cut by 2 bases and J by 1 base, with 9 bases left in between. CDR3 loop: CASSEMTSSYEQYF. For the CDR3, the DNA is TGTGCCAGCAGTGAAATGACTAGTTCCTACGAGCAGTACTTC.

The chain has TRBV28 and TRBJ1-2; 7 positions agree with TRBD1. The CDR3 consists of 13 residues. Trimming removed 6 bases from V and 5 bases from J; junction bases left unmatched: 6. Germline V lookup: CDR1 MDHEN, CDR2 SYDVKM. DNA for the CDR3: TGTGCCAGCAGGACGACAGGGTTATATGGCTACACCTTC. It yields the protein CASRTTGLYGYTF.

The rearrangement uses TRBV7-8 and TRBJ1-4, with TRBD1 matching over 8 bases. CDR3 length equals 14 residues. The V and J ends lost 5 bases and 4 bases, in that order; junction bases with no gene match: 3. From germline, CDR1 is SGHVS and CDR2 FQNEAQ. The CDR3 sequence: CASSIQGGNEKLFF. The CDR3 nucleotides read TGTGCCAGCAGCATACAGGGGGGTAATGAAAAACTGTTTTTT.

V usage is TRBV5-1 and J usage is TRBJ1-3; no definite D call. The CDR3 loop spans 16 amino acids. Germline V gives CDR1 SGHRS, CDR2 YFSETQ. With 4 bases removed from V and 4 bases from J, the gap between germline ends came to 18 bases. CDR3 sequence: CASSPLQSFAGNTIYF. CDR3 nucleotide sequence: TGCGCCAGCAGCCCACTACAGAGTTTTGCCGGAAACACCATATATTTT.

The chain is built from TRBV11-2 and TRBJ2-7, with 8 bases identical to TRBD1. The CDR3 loop spans 14 amino acids. Per the germline V gene, CDR1 is SGHAT and CDR2 is FQNNGV. The V and J ends lost 0 bases and 6 bases, in that order; junction bases with no gene match: 4. The CDR3 is CASSLDLTGGEQYF. The CDR3 DNA follows: TGTGCCAGCAGCTTAGATCTAACAGGGGGCGAGCAGTACTTC.

The chain carries TRBV7-9 and TRBJ2-7; 10 bases map to TRBD2. There are 14 residues in the CDR3. The J segment lost 7 bases and the V segment lost 2 bases, leaving 5 bases of the junction unmatched. The germline CDR1 and CDR2 sequences are SEHNR and FQNEAQ (reference sequence). For the CDR3, the DNA is TGTGCCAGCAGCTTAAGTCTAGCGGGGGTTGAGCAGTACTTC. Its translation: CASSLSLAGVEQYF. The complete variable domain, with remaining parts taken from reference TRBV7-9 and TRBJ2-7, reads DTGVSQNPRHKITKRGQNVTFRCDPISEHNRLYWYRQTLGQGPEFLTYFQNEAQLEKSRLLSDRFSAERPKGSFSTLEIQRTEQGDSAMYLCASSLSLAGVEQYFGPGTRLTVT.

In DNA form, the CDR3 reads TGTGCCAGCAGTCATGACAGGGGGACTGAAGCTTTCTTT. Translating gives CASSHDRGTEAFF. J is TRBJ1-1 and V is TRBV6-4; 9 bases line up with TRBD1. CDR1 is MRHNA, CDR2 SNTAGT, per germline. The V and J ends lost 5 bases and 5 bases, in that order; junction bases with no gene match: 3. The CDR3 spans 13 residues.

The chain has TRBV7-3 and TRBJ2-5; 8 bases are a match to TRBD2. The V segment lost 3 bases and the J segment 7 bases; nucleotides outside the gene matches: 10. In germline, CDR1 is SGHTA, CDR2 FQGTGA. The CDR3 runs 15 residues. CDR3 bases: TGTGCCAGCAGCTTCTCCGGGACTAGGGGGGCGACCCAGTACTTC. Its protein is CASSFSGTRGATQYF.

The chain employs TRBV7-3 and TRBJ2-1; D might be TRBD1 (5 bases). This CDR3 contains 16 residues. The germline CDR1 and CDR2 sequences are SGHTA and FQGTGA. V gave up 1 base and J gave up 2 bases, with 12 bases separating them. The CDR3 spells CASSLIIGATYNEQFF. CDR3 sequence (DNA): TGTGCCAGCAGCTTAATTATAGGGGCTACCTACAATGAGCAGTTCTTC. Full variable domain (outside the CDR3, taken from reference TRBV7-3 and TRBJ2-1): GAGVSQTPSNKVTEKGKYVELRCDPISGHTALYWYRQSLGQGPEFLIYFQGTGAADDSGLPNDRFFAVRPEGSVSTLKIQRTERGDSAVYLCASSLIIGATYNEQFFGPGTRLTVL.

This clone appeared a single time. This chain joins TRBV7-2 and TRBJ2-1, with 9 nucleotides matching TRBD2. This CDR3 region has 15 residues. The V and J ends lost 5 bases and 7 bases, in that order; junction bases with no gene match: 9. CDR1 is SGHTA and CDR2 is FQGNSA in the germline V gene. The CDR3 sequence: CASSPGGGRANEQFF. CDR3 bases: TGTGCCAGCAGCCCGGGGGGCGGGAGGGCTAATGAGCAGTTCTTC.

This chain connects TRBV11-2 to TRBJ2-7, with D perhaps TRBD2 (7 bases). CDR1 and CDR2 from the germline V gene are SGHAT and FQNNGV. With 2 bases removed from V and 0 bases from J, the gap between germline ends came to 14 bases. This CDR3 spans 16 amino acids. CDR3 sequence reads: CASSLNGGASSYEQYF. The CDR3 DNA is TGTGCCAGCAGCTTAAATGGGGGGGCGAGCTCCTACGAGCAGTACTTC.

The chain couples TRBV9 to TRBJ2-5; the match to TRBD2 covers 10 bases. This CDR3 is built from 18 residues. CDR1 is SGDLS, CDR2 YYNGEE, per germline. The V segment lost 4 bases and the J segment 4 bases; nucleotides outside the gene matches: 16. The CDR3 DNA is TGTGCCAGCAGCACCAAAGGAGGCCTAGCGGGAGTAGGAGAGACCCAGTACTTC. Protein sequence: CASSTKGGLAGVGETQYF. Variable domain in full (rest from reference TRBV9 and TRBJ2-5): DSGVTQTPKHLITATGQRVTLRCSPRSGDLSVYWYQQSLDQGLQFLIQYYNGEERAKGNILERFSAQQFPDLHSELNLSSLELGDSALYFCASSTKGGLAGVGETQYFGPGTRLLVL.

Written as DNA, the CDR3 is TGTGCTAGTGGACATCCTTCCCGGGACAGTCATCCTAACGCCGCTAGGGACGAGCAGTACTTC. It codes for CASGHPSRDSHPNAARDEQYF. This rearrangement joins TRBV12-5 to TRBJ2-7, with 7 nucleotides matching TRBD1. V lost 6 bases, J lost 5 bases, and 31 bases stayed unmatched. CDR3 size: 21 residues. Germline CDR1 is LGHNT and CDR2 is FRNRAP.

The chain uses TRBV5-4 and TRBJ2-3; the match to TRBD1 covers 8 bases. CDR1 and CDR2 from the germline V gene are SGHNT and YYREEE (reference sequence). The CDR3 has 15 residues. Germline trimming cut 7 bases from V and 2 bases from J; bases unmatched to any gene: 9. The CDR3, as DNA: TGTGCCAGCTCCCAAGGGGGACAGGTCACAGATACGCAGTATTTT. As protein: CASSQGGQVTDTQYF.

The chain combines TRBV2 with TRBJ2-7; D gene unclear. CDR1 SNHLY and CDR2 FYNNEI come from the germline V gene. With 4 bases removed from V and 5 bases from J, the gap between germline ends came to 12 bases. This CDR3 contains 13 residues. This CDR3 reads CASSGVKGHEQYF. The CDR3 DNA is TGTGCCAGCAGTGGGGTGAAGGGCCACGAGCAGTACTTC.

The V and J genes are TRBV5-1 and TRBJ2-1; TRBD2 matches 7 bases. The CDR3 consists of 17 residues. Unmatched junction bases numbered 13, after V lost 0 bases and J lost 7 bases. Germline CDR1 reads SGHRS; CDR2 reads YFSETQ. This chain's CDR3 is CASSLGIGASGANEQFF. The CDR3 DNA sequence: TGCGCCAGCAGCTTGGGAATTGGGGCTAGCGGAGCTAATGAGCAGTTCTTC. The full variable domain, with the rest looked up from reference TRBV5-1 and TRBJ2-1, is KAGVTQTPRYLIKTRGQQVTLSCSPISGHRSVSWYQQTPGQGLQFLFEYFSETQRNKGNFPGRFSGRQFSNSRSEMNVSTLELGDSALYLCASSLGIGASGANEQFFGPGTRLTVL.

This clone was counted only a few times. This chain connects TRBV30 to TRBJ1-5, with a tentative D call TRBD1 (5 bases). This CDR3 is built from 15 residues. Germline CDR1 and CDR2: GTSNPN and SVGIG (reference sequence). V shed 0 bases and J shed 1 base, with 10 bases lying between them. This chain's CDR3 is CAWSVPGGSNQPQHF. DNA of the CDR3: TGTGCCTGGAGTGTACCTGGGGGGAGCAATCAGCCCCAGCATTTT. Complete variable domain (other parts from reference TRBV30 and TRBJ1-5): SQTIHQWPATLVQPVGSPLSLECTVEGTSNPNLYWYRQAAGRGLQLLFYSVGIGQISSEVPQNLSASRPQDRQFILSSKKLLLSDSGFYLCAWSVPGGSNQPQHFGDGTRLSIL.

This clone has only a few counts. J is TRBJ2-1 and V is TRBV14; 7 bases are shared with TRBD2. This CDR3 has 16 amino acids. Losses at the gene ends were 4 bases for V and 10 bases for J; bases not matched to a gene: 16. Germline CDR1 SGHDN, CDR2 FVKESK. CDR3 DNA sequence: TGTGCCAGCAGCCCCCCCCAGTCTAGCGGTGCCCAGGAGCAGTTCTTC. It codes for CASSPPQSSGAQEQFF.

The rearrangement uses TRBV27 and TRBJ2-3; D might be TRBD1 (5 bases). Trimming took off 0 bases at V and 4 bases at J, with 11 bases between the two ends. The CDR3 extends over 15 amino acids. Germline CDR1 is MNHEY and CDR2 is SMNVEV (reference sequence). Here the CDR3 reads CASSLSRTNSDTQYF. The CDR3 DNA follows: TGTGCCAGCAGTTTATCACGGACAAATTCAGATACGCAGTATTTT.